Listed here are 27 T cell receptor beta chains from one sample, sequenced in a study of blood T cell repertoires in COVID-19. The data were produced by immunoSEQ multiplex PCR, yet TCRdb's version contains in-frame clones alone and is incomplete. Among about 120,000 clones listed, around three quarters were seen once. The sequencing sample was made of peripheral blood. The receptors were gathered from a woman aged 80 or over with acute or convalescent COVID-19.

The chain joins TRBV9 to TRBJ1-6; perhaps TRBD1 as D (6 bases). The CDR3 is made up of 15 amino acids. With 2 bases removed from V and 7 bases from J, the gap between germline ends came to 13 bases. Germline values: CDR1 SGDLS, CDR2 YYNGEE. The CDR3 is CASSVRGGGNSPLHF. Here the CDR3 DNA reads TGTGCCAGCAGCGTCCGGGGAGGGGGGAATTCACCCCTCCACTTT.

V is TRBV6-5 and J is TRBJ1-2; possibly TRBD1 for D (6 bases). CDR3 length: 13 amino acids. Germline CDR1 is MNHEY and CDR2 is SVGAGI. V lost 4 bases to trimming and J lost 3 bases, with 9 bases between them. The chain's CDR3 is CASSSGADYGYTF. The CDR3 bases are TGTGCCAGCAGTTCAGGGGCGGACTATGGCTACACCTTC.

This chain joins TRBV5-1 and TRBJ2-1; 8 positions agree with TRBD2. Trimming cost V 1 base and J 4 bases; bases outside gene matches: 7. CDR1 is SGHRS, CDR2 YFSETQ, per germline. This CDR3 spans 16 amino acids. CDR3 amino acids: CASSLRNSGGYNEQFF. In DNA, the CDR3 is TGCGCCAGCAGCTTGAGGAACAGCGGGGGATACAATGAGCAGTTCTTC.

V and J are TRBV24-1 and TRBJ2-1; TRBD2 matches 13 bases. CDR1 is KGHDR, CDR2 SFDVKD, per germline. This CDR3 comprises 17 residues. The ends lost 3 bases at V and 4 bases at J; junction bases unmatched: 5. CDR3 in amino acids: CATSDTGLAGDYNEQFF. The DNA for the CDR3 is TGTGCCACCAGTGATACCGGACTAGCGGGGGATTACAATGAGCAGTTCTTC.

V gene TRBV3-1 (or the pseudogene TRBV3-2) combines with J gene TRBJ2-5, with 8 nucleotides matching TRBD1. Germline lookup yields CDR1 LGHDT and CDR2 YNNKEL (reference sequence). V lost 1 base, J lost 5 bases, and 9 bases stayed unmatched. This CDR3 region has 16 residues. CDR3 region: CASSQAGQEVWETQYF. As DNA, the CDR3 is TGTGCCAGCAGCCAAGCGGGACAGGAGGTATGGGAGACCCAGTACTTC.

CDR3 nucleotides: TGTGCCAGCAGTGACGGGACAGGGGGTATGAATGAGCAGTTCTTC. This codes for CASSDGTGGMNEQFF. The rearrangement uses TRBV2 and TRBJ2-1, with 11 bases matching TRBD1. Unmatched junction bases numbered 5, after V lost 3 bases and J lost 7 bases. The CDR3 is 15 amino acids. From germline, CDR1 is SNHLY and CDR2 FYNNEI.

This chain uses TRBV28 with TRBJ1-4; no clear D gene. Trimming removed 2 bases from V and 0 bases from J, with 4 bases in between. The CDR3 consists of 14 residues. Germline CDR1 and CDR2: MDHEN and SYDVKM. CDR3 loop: CASSLTATNEKLFF. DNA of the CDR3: TGTGCCAGCAGTTTAACGGCAACTAATGAAAAACTGTTTTTT.

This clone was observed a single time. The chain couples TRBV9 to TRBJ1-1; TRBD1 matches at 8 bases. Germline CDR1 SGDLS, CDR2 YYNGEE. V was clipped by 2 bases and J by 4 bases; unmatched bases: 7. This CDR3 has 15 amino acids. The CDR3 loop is CASSVGMDRATEAFF. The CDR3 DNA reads TGTGCCAGCAGCGTGGGAATGGACAGGGCCACTGAAGCTTTCTTT.

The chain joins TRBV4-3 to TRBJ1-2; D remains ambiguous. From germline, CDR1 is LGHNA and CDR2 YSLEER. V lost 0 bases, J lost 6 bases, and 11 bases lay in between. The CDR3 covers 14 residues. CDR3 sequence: CASSQDAADHGYTF. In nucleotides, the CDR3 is TGCGCCAGCAGCCAAGATGCGGCAGACCATGGCTACACCTTC.

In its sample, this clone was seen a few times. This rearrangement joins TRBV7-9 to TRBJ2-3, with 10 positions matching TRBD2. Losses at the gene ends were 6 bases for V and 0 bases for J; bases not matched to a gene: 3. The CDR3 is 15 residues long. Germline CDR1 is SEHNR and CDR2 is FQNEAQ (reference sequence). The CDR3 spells CASRSGLASTDTQYF. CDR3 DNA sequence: TGTGCCAGCAGGTCGGGACTAGCGAGCACAGATACGCAGTATTTT.

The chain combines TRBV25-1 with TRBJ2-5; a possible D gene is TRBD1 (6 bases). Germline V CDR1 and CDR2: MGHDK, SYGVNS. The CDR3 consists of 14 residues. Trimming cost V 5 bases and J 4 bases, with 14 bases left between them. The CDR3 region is CASSYQGIIETQYF. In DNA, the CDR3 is TGTGCCAGCAGTTATCAGGGGATCATAGAGACCCAGTACTTC.

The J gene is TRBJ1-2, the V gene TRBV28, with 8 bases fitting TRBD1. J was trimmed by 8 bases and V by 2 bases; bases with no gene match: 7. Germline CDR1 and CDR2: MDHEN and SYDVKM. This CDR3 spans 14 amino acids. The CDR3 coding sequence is TGTGCCAGCAGTTTACCAGGGGGCAATTTCGGCTACACCTTC. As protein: CASSLPGGNFGYTF.

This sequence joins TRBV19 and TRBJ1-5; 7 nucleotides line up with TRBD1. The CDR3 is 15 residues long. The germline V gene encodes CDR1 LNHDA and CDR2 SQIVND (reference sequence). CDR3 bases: TGTGCAACAACATCAGGGGGAAGGGGCAATCAGCCCCAGCATTTT. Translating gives CATTSGGRGNQPQHF. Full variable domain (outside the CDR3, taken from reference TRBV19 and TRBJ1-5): DGGITQSPKYLFRKEGQNVTLSCEQNLNHDAMYWYRQDPGQGLRLIYYSQIVNDFQKGDIAEGYSVSREKKESFPLTVTSAQKNPTAFYLCATTSGGRGNQPQHFGDGTRLSIL.

In nucleotides, the CDR3 is TGTGCCAGCAGCTGGACAGGGGGCGGATCAGACTATGGCTACACCTTC. Its translation is CASSWTGGGSDYGYTF. V usage is TRBV7-9 and J usage is TRBJ1-2; 11 nucleotides align to TRBD1. Germline V gene lookup returns CDR1 SEHNR and CDR2 FQNEAQ (reference sequence). This CDR3 has 16 residues. Trimming cost V 4 bases and J 3 bases; bases outside gene matches: 7.

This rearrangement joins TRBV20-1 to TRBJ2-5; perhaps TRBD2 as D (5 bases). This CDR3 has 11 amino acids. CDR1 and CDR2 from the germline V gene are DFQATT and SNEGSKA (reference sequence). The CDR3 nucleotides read TGCCCCCTCCCACTAGAAGAGACCCAGTACTTC. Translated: CPLPLEETQYF.

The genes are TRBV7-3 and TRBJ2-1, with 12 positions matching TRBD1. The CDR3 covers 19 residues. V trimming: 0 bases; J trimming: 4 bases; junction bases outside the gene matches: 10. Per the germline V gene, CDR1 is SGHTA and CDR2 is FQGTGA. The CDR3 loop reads CASSLTGQGALADYNEQFF. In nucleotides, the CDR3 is TGTGCCAGCAGCTTAACGGGACAGGGGGCACTAGCGGATTACAATGAGCAGTTCTTC.

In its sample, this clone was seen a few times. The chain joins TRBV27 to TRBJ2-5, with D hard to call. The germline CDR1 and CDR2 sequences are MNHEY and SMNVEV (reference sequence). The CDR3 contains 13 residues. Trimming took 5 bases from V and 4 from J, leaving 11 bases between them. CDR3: CASSPIFGETQYF. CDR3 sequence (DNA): TGTGCCAGCAGTCCCATATTCGGAGAGACCCAGTACTTC.

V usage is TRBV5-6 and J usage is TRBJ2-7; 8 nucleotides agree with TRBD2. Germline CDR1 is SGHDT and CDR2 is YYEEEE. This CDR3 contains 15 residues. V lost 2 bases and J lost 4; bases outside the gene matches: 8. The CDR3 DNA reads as TGTGCCAGCAGCTTACAAACTAGCGGTGGATACGAGCAGTACTTC. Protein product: CASSLQTSGGYEQYF.

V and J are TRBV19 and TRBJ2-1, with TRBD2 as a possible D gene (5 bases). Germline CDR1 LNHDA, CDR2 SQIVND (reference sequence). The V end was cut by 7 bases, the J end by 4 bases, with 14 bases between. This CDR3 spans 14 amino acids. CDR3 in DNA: TGTGCCAGTACTCCGACGGGCGGGTACAATGAGCAGTTCTTC. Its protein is CASTPTGGYNEQFF.

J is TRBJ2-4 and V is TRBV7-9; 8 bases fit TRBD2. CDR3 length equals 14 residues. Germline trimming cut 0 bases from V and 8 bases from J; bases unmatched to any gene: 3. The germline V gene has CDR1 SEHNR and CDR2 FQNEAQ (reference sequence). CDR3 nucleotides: TGTGCCAGCAGCTTAGCAGCGGGGGTGGACATTCAGTACTTC. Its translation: CASSLAAGVDIQYF.

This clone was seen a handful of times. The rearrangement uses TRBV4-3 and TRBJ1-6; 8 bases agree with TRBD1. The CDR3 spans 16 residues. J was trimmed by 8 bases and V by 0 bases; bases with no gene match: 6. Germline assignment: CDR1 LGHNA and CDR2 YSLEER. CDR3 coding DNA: TGCGCCAGCAGCCAAGACGGTGCAGGGGGCTATTCACCCCTCCACTTT. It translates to CASSQDGAGGYSPLHF.

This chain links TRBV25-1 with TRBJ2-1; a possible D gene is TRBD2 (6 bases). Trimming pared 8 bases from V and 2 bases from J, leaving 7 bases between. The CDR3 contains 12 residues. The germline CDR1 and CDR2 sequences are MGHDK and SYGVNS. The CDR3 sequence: CASRTTYNEQFF. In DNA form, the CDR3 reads TGTGCCAGCCGGACTACCTACAATGAGCAGTTCTTC.

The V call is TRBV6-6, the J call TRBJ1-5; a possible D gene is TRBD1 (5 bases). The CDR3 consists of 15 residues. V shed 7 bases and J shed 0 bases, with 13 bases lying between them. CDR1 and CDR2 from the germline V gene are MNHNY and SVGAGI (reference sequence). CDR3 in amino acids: CASTPRGVSNQPQHF. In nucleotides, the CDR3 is TGTGCCAGCACCCCCCGGGGGGTTAGCAATCAGCCCCAGCATTTT.

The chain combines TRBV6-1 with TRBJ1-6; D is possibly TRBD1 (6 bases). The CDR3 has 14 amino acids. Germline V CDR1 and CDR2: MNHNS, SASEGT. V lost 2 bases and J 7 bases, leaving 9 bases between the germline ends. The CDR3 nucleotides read TGTGCCAGCAGTGAAAAGGGACAAAATTCACCCCTCCACTTT. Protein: CASSEKGQNSPLHF.

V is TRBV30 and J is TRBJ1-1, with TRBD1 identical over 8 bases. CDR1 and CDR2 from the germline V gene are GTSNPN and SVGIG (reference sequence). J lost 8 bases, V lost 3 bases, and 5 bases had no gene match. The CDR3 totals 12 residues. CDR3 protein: CAWRTDREEAFF. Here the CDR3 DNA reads TGTGCCTGGAGGACGGACAGGGAGGAAGCTTTCTTT.

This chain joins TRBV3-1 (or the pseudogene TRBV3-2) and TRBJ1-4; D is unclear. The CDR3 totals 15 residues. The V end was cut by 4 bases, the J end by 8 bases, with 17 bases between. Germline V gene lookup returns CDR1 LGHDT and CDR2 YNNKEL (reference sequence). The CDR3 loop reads CASSPTGRSREKLFF. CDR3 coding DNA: TGTGCCAGCAGCCCTACCGGTAGGAGCCGGGAAAAACTGTTTTTT.

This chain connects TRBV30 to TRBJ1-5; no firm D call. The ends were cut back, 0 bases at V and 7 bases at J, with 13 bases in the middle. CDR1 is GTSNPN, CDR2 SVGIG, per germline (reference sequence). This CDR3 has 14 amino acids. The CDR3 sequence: CAWSVHVEGQPQHF. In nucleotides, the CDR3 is TGTGCCTGGAGTGTACACGTGGAGGGCCAGCCCCAGCATTTT.